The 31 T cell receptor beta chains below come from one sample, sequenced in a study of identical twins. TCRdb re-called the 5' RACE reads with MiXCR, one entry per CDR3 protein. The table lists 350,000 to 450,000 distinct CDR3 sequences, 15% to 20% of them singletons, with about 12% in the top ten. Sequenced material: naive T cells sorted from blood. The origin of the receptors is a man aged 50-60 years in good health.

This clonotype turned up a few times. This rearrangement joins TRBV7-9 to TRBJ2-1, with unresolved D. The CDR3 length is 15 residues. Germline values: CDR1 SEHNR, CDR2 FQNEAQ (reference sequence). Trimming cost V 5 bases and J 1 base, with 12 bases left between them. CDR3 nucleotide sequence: TGTGCCAGCAGCCGCGGACGGCCTTCCTACAATGAGCAGTTCTTC. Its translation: CASSRGRPSYNEQFF.

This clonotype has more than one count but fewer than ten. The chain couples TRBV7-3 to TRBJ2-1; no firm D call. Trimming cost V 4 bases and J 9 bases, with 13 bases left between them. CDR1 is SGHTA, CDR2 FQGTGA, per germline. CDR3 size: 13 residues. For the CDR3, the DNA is TGTGCCAGCAGCTCGGGTACCCATAGTGAGCAGTTCTTC. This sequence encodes CASSSGTHSEQFF.

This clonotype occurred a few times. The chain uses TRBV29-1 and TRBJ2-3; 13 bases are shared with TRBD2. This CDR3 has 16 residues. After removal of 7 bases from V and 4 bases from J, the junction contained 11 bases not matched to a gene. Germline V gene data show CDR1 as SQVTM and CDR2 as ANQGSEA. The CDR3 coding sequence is TGCAGCGGTGGGACTAGCGGGGAGACCACGGCAGATACGCAGTATTTT. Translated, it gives CSGGTSGETTADTQYF.

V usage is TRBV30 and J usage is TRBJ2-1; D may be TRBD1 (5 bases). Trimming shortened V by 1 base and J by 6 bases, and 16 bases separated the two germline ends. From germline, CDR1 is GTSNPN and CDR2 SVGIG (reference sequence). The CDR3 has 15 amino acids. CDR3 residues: CAWSAGQASGNEQFF. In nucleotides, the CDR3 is TGTGCCTGGAGTGCAGGGCAAGCTTCTGGCAATGAGCAGTTCTTC.

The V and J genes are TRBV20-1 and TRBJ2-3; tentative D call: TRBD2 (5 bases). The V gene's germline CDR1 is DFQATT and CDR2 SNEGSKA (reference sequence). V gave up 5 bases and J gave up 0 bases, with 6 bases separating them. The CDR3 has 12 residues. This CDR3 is CSAGLSTDTQYF. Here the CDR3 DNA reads TGCAGTGCTGGACTCAGCACAGATACGCAGTATTTT.

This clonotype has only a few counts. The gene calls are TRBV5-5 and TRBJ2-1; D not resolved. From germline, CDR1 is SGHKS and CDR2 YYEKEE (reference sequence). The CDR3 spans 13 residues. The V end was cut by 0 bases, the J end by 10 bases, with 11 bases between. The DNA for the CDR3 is TGTGCCAGCAGCTTGGGAGCCAGCACGGAGCAGTTCTTC. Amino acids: CASSLGASTEQFF.

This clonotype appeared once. In nucleotides, the CDR3 is TGTGCCATCAGCCGACAGGGAGTCACAGATACGCAGTATTTT. This encodes CAISRQGVTDTQYF. The chain recombines TRBV10-3 with TRBJ2-3, with TRBD1 identical over 7 bases. Germline-derived CDR1 and CDR2 are ENHRY and SYGVKD. CDR3 size: 14 residues. V shed 6 bases, J shed 2 bases, and the junction held 5 bases outside the gene matches.

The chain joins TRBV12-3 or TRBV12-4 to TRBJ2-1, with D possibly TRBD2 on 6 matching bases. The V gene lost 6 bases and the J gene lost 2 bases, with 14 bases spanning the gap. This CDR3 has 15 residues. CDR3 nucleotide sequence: TGTGCCAGCAGGCCCCGTAGCGGCGCCTACAATGAGCAGTTCTTC. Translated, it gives CASRPRSGAYNEQFF.

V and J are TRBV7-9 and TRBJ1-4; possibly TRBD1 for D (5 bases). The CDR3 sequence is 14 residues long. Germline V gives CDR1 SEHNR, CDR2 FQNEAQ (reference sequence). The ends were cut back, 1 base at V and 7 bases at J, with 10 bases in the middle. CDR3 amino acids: CASSLVPGPEKLFF. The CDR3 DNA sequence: TGTGCCAGCAGCTTAGTTCCAGGGCCTGAAAAACTGTTTTTT.

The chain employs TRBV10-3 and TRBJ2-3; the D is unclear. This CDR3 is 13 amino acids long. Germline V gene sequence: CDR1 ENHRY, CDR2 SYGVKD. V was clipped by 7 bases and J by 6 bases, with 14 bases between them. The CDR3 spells CAITGGIGDTQYF. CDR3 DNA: TGTGCCATCACGGGCGGTATTGGGGATACGCAGTATTTT.

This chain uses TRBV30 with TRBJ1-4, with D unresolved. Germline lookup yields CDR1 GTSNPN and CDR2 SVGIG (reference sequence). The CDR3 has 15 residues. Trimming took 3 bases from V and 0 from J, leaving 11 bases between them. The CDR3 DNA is TGTGCCTGGAGCGATAGAGGGACAACTAATGAAAAACTGTTTTTT. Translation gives CAWSDRGTTNEKLFF.

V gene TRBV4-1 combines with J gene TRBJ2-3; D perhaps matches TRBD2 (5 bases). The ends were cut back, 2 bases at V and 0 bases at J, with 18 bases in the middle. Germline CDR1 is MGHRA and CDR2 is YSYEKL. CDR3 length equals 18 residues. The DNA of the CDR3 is TGCGCCAGCAGCCAAAAGGTCGACATAGCGCGAAGCACAGATACGCAGTATTTT. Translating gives CASSQKVDIARSTDTQYF.

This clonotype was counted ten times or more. Here the CDR3 DNA reads TGTGCCAGCAGCCCCGGGGTTACCCAGTACTTC. Protein: CASSPGVTQYF. The chain has TRBV11-2 and TRBJ2-5; weak D call: TRBD2 (5 bases). This CDR3 contains 11 residues. Germline V CDR1 and CDR2: SGHAT, FQNNGV. V lost 5 bases, J lost 8 bases, and 9 bases lay in between. Drawing the rest from reference TRBV11-2 and TRBJ2-5, the complete variable domain is EAGVAQSPRYKIIEKRQSVAFWCNPISGHATLYWYQQILGQGPKLLIQFQNNGVVDDSQLPKDRFSAERLKGVDSTLKIQPAKLEDSAVYLCASSPGVTQYFGPGTRLLVL.

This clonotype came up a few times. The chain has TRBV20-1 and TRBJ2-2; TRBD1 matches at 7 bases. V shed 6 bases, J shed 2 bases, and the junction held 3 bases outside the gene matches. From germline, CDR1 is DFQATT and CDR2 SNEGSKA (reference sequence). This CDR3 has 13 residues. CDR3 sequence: CSAGQANTGELFF. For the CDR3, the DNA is TGCAGTGCAGGACAGGCAAACACCGGGGAGCTGTTTTTT.

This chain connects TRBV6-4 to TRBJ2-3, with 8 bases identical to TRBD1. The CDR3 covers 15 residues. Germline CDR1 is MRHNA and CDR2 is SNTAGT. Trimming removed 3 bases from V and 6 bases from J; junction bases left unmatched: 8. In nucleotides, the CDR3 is TGTGCCAGCAGTGAGTCCGGCAGGGGGCCTGATACGCAGTATTTT. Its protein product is CASSESGRGPDTQYF.

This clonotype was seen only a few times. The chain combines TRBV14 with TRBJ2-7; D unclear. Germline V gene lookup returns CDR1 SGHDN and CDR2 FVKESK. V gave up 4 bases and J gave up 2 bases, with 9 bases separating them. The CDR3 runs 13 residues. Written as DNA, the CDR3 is TGTGCCAGCAGCCCCTCTGTTCCCTACGAGCAGTACTTC. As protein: CASSPSVPYEQYF. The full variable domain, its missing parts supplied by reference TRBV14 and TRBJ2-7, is EAGVTQFPSHSVIEKGQTVTLRCDPISGHDNLYWYRRVMGKEIKFLLHFVKESKQDESGMPNNRFLAERTGGTYSTLKVQPAELEDSGVYFCASSPSVPYEQYFGPGTRLTVT.

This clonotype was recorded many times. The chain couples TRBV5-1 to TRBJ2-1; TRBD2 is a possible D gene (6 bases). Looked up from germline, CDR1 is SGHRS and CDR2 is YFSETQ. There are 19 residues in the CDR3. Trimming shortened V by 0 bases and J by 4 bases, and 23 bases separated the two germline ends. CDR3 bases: TGCGCCAGCAGCTTGGGGCGGAGGGGCCAGACTCAAAGATACAATGAGCAGTTCTTC. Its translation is CASSLGRRGQTQRYNEQFF.

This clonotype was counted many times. CDR3 region: CASSLGVRLADTYEQYF. In DNA, the CDR3 is TGCGCCAGCAGCTTGGGAGTACGGCTAGCTGATACCTACGAGCAGTACTTC. The chain couples TRBV5-1 to TRBJ2-7, with D possibly being TRBD2 (5 bases). The CDR3 contains 17 residues. Trimming shortened V by 0 bases and J by 2 bases, and 18 bases separated the two germline ends. Germline CDR1 is SGHRS and CDR2 is YFSETQ. Filled out from reference TRBV5-1 and TRBJ2-7, the complete variable domain reads KAGVTQTPRYLIKTRGQQVTLSCSPISGHRSVSWYQQTPGQGLQFLFEYFSETQRNKGNFPGRFSGRQFSNSRSEMNVSTLELGDSALYLCASSLGVRLADTYEQYFGPGTRLTVT.

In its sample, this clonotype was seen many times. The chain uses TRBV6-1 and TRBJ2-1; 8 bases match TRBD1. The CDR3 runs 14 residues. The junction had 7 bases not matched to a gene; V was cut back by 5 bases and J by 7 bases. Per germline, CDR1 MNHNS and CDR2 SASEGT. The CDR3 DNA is TGTGCCAGCAGTCAGGACAGGGTAGGGAATGAGCAGTTCTTC. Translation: CASSQDRVGNEQFF.

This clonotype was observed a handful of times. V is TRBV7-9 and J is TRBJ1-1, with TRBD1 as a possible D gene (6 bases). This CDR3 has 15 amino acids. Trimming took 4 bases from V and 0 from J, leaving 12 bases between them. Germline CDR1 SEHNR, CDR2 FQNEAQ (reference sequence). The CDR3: CASSSIQGLNTEAFF. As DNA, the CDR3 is TGTGCCAGCAGCTCGATACAGGGATTGAACACTGAAGCTTTCTTT.

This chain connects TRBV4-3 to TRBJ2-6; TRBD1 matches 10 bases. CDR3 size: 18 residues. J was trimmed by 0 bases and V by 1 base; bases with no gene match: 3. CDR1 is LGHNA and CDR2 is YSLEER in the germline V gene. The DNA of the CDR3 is TGCGCCAGCAGCCAAGTAAGGACAGGGGGCTCTGGGGCCAACGTCCTGACTTTC. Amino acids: CASSQVRTGGSGANVLTF.

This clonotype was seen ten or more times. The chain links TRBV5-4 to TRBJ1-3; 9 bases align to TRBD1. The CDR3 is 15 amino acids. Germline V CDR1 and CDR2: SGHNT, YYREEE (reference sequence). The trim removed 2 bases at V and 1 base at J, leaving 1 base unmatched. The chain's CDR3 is CASSFDRGSGNTIYF. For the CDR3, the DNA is TGTGCCAGCAGCTTTGACAGGGGGTCTGGAAACACCATATATTTT.

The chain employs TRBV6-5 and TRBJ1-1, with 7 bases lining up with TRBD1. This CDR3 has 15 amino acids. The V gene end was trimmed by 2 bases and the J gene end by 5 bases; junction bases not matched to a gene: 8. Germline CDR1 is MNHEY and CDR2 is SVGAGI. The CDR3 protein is CASSYGPGGRTEAFF. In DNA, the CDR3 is TGTGCCAGCAGTTACGGGCCAGGGGGTCGGACTGAAGCTTTCTTT.

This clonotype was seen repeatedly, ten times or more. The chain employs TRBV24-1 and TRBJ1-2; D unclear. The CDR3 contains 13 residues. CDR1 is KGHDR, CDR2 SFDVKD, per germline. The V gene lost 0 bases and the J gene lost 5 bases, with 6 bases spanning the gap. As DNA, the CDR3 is TGTGCCACCAGTGATTTGACGGGGTATGGCTACACCTTC. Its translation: CATSDLTGYGYTF.

The CDR3 region is CAISLTTGLKGETQYF. The CDR3, as DNA: TGTGCCATCAGTCTGACTACAGGGCTTAAGGGAGAGACCCAGTACTTC. V usage is TRBV10-3 and J usage is TRBJ2-5; maybe TRBD1 (6 bases). The V end was cut by 5 bases, the J end by 4 bases, with 20 bases between. The CDR3 runs to 16 residues. Germline CDR1 is ENHRY and CDR2 is SYGVKD.

The CDR3 DNA reads TGTGCCAGCTCTCAATCCGGGACAGGGAACTATGGCTACACCTTC. As protein: CASSQSGTGNYGYTF. V gene TRBV18 combines with J gene TRBJ1-2, with 9 positions matching TRBD1. Germline CDR1 and CDR2: KGHSH and LQKENI. The V gene end was trimmed by 6 bases and the J gene end by 2 bases; junction bases not matched to a gene: 7. This CDR3 comprises 15 residues.

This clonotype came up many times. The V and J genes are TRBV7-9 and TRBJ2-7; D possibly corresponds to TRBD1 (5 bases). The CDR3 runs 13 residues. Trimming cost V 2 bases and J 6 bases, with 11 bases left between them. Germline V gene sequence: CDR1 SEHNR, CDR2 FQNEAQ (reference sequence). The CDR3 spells CASSLILGLEQYF. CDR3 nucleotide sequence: TGTGCCAGCAGCTTAATATTGGGGCTCGAGCAGTACTTC.

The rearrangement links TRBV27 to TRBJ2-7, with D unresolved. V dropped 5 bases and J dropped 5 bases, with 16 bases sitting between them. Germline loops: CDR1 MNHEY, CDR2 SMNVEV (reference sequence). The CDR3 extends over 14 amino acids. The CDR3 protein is CASSPGPLPDEQYF. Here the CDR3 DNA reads TGTGCCAGCAGTCCCGGACCCCTTCCCGACGAGCAGTACTTC.

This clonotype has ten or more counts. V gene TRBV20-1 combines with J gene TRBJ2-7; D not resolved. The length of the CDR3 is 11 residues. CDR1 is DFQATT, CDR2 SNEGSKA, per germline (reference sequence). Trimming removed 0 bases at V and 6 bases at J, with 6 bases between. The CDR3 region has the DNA TGCAGTGCTAGAGACGTCCCCGAGCAGTACTTC. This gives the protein CSARDVPEQYF.

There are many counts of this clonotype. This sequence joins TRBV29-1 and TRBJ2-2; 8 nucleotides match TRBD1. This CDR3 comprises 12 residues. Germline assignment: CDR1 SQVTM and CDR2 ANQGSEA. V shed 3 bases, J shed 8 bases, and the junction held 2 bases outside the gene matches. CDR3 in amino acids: CSVDRGRGELFF. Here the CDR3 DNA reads TGCAGCGTTGACAGGGGGCGAGGGGAGCTGTTTTTT.

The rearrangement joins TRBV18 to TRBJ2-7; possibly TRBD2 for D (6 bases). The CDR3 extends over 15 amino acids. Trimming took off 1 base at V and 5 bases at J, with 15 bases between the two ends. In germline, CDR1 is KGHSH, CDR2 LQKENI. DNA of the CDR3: TGTGCCAGCTCACCACAGTTCGGAGGGAGAAACGAGCAGTACTTC. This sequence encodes CASSPQFGGRNEQYF.